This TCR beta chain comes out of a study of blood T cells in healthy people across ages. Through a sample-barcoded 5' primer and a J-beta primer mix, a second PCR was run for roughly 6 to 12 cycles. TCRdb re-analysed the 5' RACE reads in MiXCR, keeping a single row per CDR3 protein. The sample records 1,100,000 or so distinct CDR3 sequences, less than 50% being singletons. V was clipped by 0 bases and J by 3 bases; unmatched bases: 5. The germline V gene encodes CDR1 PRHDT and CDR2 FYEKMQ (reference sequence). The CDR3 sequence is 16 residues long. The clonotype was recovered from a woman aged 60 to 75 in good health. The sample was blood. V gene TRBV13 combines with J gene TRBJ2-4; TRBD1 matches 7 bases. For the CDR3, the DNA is TGTGCCAGCAGCTTAGGGACAGGGTTAGGCAAAAACATTCAGTACTTC. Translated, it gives CASSLGTGLGKNIQYF.